The 19 T cell receptor beta chains below all came from one sample that was sequenced in a study of shared clonotypes between healthy human individuals. TCRdb's copy holds only in-frame clones and misses some; the assay was immunoSEQ multiplex PCR. The sample lists 450,000 to 550,000 clones; 79% were seen once. The specimen sequenced was PBMCs. All receptors come from a woman aged 40 to 50 in good health. Some clones in this sample may be carry-over from other donors' samples.

V usage is TRBV5-1 and J usage is TRBJ2-2, with TRBD2 matching over 12 bases. The germline V gene has CDR1 SGHRS and CDR2 YFSETQ. The CDR3 sequence is 16 residues long. The junction had 4 bases not matched to a gene; V was cut back by 2 bases and J by 5 bases. CDR3 in amino acids: CASSFSLAGGTGELFF. Here the CDR3 DNA reads TGCGCCAGCAGCTTCAGCCTAGCGGGAGGGACCGGGGAGCTGTTTTTT.

The chain uses TRBV10-3 and TRBJ2-7, with 10 bases aligning to TRBD1. The V segment lost 2 bases and the J segment 6 bases; nucleotides outside the gene matches: 10. Germline CDR1 reads ENHRY; CDR2 reads SYGVKD. The length of the CDR3 is 16 residues. The CDR3 DNA reads TGTGCCATCAGTGAGGGTGACCCGGGACAGGGGACCGAGCAGTACTTC. It specifies CAISEGDPGQGTEQYF.

The chain links TRBV19 to TRBJ1-1; D is possibly TRBD1 (6 bases). Germline CDR1 LNHDA, CDR2 SQIVND (reference sequence). CDR3 length: 14 amino acids. V shed 3 bases and J shed 5 bases, with 13 bases lying between them. The DNA for the CDR3 is TGTGCCAGTAGTATGAAGCAGAGGGGGACTGAAGCTTTCTTT. Translating it yields CASSMKQRGTEAFF.

Details on this clone: This same CDR3 is encoded by further DNA sequences in the sample. This CDR3 is CSARGAYGYTF. CDR3 DNA: TGCAGTGCTAGGGGAGCCTATGGCTACACCTTC. The genes are TRBV20-1 and TRBJ1-2, with D uncertain. The length of the CDR3 is 11 residues. Between the trimmed V and J ends, which lost 3 bases and 4 bases, there was a span of 6 bases. CDR1 DFQATT and CDR2 SNEGSKA come from the germline V gene (reference sequence).

This clone was found many times. The V and J genes are TRBV27 and TRBJ2-2, with D tentatively TRBD1 (6 bases). This CDR3 comprises 18 residues. Trimming removed 1 base at V and 3 bases at J, with 18 bases between. Germline CDR1 MNHEY, CDR2 SMNVEV (reference sequence). The CDR3 is CASSLWAWGRSDTGELFF. CDR3 DNA sequence: TGTGCCAGCAGTTTATGGGCCTGGGGGCGGTCGGACACCGGGGAGCTGTTTTTT.

The J gene is TRBJ2-5, the V gene TRBV13; the D is unclear. The CDR3 spans 14 residues. Trimming removed 2 bases at V and 0 bases at J, with 7 bases between. Germline V gene sequence: CDR1 PRHDT, CDR2 FYEKMQ (reference sequence). The CDR3: CASSLSTDQETQYF. The DNA for the CDR3 is TGTGCCAGCAGCTTATCGACTGACCAAGAGACCCAGTACTTC. The full variable domain, its missing parts supplied by reference TRBV13 and TRBJ2-5, is AAGVIQSPRHLIKEKRETATLKCYPIPRHDTVYWYQQGPGQDPQFLISFYEKMQSDKGSIPDRFSAQQFSDYHSELNMSSLELGDSALYFCASSLSTDQETQYFGPGTRLLVL.

The chain couples TRBV4-1 to TRBJ2-5; 11 bases map to TRBD1. There are 19 residues in the CDR3. Germline V CDR1 and CDR2: MGHRA, YSYEKL. The trim removed 2 bases at V and 1 base at J, leaving 12 bases unmatched. CDR3 in DNA: TGCGCCAGCAGCCAATCTTTTCTAGTGGGACAGGGGGTCCAAGAGACCCAGTACTTC. This sequence encodes CASSQSFLVGQGVQETQYF.

This clone was detected a few times. The CDR3 DNA follows: TGTGCCAGCAGCTCACCAAGGGCCTCTGGCTACACCTTC. Translation: CASSSPRASGYTF. The chain employs TRBV5-4 and TRBJ1-2, with no clear D. This CDR3 contains 13 residues. Trimming took off 3 bases at V and 7 bases at J, with 13 bases between the two ends. CDR1 and CDR2 from the germline V gene are SGHNT and YYREEE (reference sequence). Combining the CDR3 with reference TRBV5-4 and TRBJ1-2 gives the whole variable domain ETGVTQSPTHLIKTRGQQVTLRCSSQSGHNTVSWYQQALGQGPQFIFQYYREEENGRGNFPPRFSGLQFPNYSSELNVNALELDDSALYLCASSSPRASGYTFGSGTRLTVV.

The V gene is TRBV11-1, the J gene TRBJ2-1; maybe TRBD1 (6 bases). The germline CDR1 and CDR2 sequences are SGHAT and FQDESV (reference sequence). The CDR3 runs to 17 residues. V was trimmed by 1 base and J by 0 bases, leaving 13 bases between them. CDR3: CASSLGQGSSSYNEQFF. CDR3 coding DNA: TGTGCCAGCAGCTTAGGGCAGGGGTCGAGCTCCTACAATGAGCAGTTCTTC.

The V call is TRBV18, the J call TRBJ2-2, with D possibly being TRBD1 (6 bases). The CDR3 consists of 14 residues. The germline gives CDR1 KGHSH, CDR2 LQKENI. Trimming stripped 5 bases from V and 3 bases from J, with 10 bases between. The CDR3 DNA follows: TGTGCCAGCTCAGGGTGGACAGACACCGGGGAGCTGTTTTTT. Protein sequence: CASSGWTDTGELFF.

The V call is TRBV18, the J call TRBJ1-2; no definite D call. The CDR3 contains 12 residues. Germline V gene lookup returns CDR1 KGHSH and CDR2 LQKENI. Trimming took 3 bases from V and 6 from J, leaving 8 bases between them. CDR3 nucleotides: TGTGCCAGCTCACCGGTCCGCGATGGCTACACCTTC. Its protein product is CASSPVRDGYTF.

This chain links TRBV6-5 with TRBJ1-1; D is undetermined. Germline-derived CDR1 and CDR2 are MNHEY and SVGAGI. The CDR3 spans 15 residues. V was pared by 0 bases and J by 1 base, with 9 bases between. CDR3 nucleotide sequence: TGTGCCAGCAGTTACTCTTGGAGGGCGAACACTGAAGCTTTCTTT. Protein product: CASSYSWRANTEAFF.

The V call is TRBV9, the J call TRBJ1-3; D is unresolved. The CDR3 contains 15 residues. From germline, CDR1 is SGDLS and CDR2 YYNGEE. V lost 0 bases and J lost 4, with 11 bases in between. CDR3 DNA: TGTGCCAGCAGCGTAGATGGCATAGTCGGAAACACCATATATTTT. Its protein product is CASSVDGIVGNTIYF. Using reference TRBV9 and TRBJ1-3 for the parts outside the CDR3, the full variable domain is DSGVTQTPKHLITATGQRVTLRCSPRSGDLSVYWYQQSLDQGLQFLIQYYNGEERAKGNILERFSAQQFPDLHSELNLSSLELGDSALYFCASSVDGIVGNTIYFGEGSWLTVV.

The chain recombines TRBV5-8 with TRBJ2-3; 7 bases match TRBD2. The CDR3 is made up of 14 amino acids. V dropped 0 bases and J dropped 4; count of bases not matched to a gene: 2. Germline loops: CDR1 SGHTS, CDR2 YDEGEE. The chain's CDR3 is CASSLGGGADTQYF. For the CDR3, the DNA is TGTGCCAGCAGCTTGGGGGGGGGAGCAGATACGCAGTATTTT.

The gene calls are TRBV5-4 and TRBJ2-7; D could derive from TRBD1 or TRBD2 (5 bases each). The ends were cut back, 4 bases at V and 0 bases at J, with 8 bases in the middle. The germline V gene encodes CDR1 SGHNT and CDR2 YYREEE (reference sequence). The CDR3 spans 13 residues. CDR3 loop: CASSQGPSYEQYF. CDR3 DNA: TGTGCCAGCAGCCAGGGACCCTCCTACGAGCAGTACTTC.

This clone was seen ten or more times. V is TRBV28 and J is TRBJ1-4; 9 bases match TRBD1. The CDR3 sequence is 12 residues long. The J segment lost 7 bases and the V segment lost 6 bases, leaving 0 bases of the junction unmatched. CDR1 and CDR2 from the germline V gene are MDHEN and SYDVKM. CDR3 residues: CASRTGGEKLFF. The CDR3, as DNA: TGTGCCAGCAGGACAGGGGGTGAAAAACTGTTTTTT.

In its sample, this clone was seen a few times. The chain has TRBV19 and TRBJ2-1; D gene unclear. The germline CDR1 and CDR2 sequences are LNHDA and SQIVND (reference sequence). V gave up 6 bases and J gave up 0 bases, with 12 bases separating them. This CDR3 has 15 amino acids. The CDR3: CASRERRSSYNEQFF. Written as DNA, the CDR3 is TGTGCCAGTAGGGAGCGCCGAAGCTCCTACAATGAGCAGTTCTTC.

The chain couples TRBV7-9 to TRBJ1-1; TRBD1 matches at 8 bases. CDR3 length: 15 residues. Trimming cost V 5 bases and J 1 base; bases outside gene matches: 6. Germline V lookup: CDR1 SEHNR, CDR2 FQNEAQ (reference sequence). The CDR3 sequence is CASSTGDRSNTEAFF. The CDR3 region has the DNA TGTGCCAGCAGCACCGGGGACAGGTCGAACACTGAAGCTTTCTTT.

The chain couples TRBV30 to TRBJ2-5, with D unclear. Germline loops: CDR1 GTSNPN, CDR2 SVGIG (reference sequence). Trimming took 0 bases from V and 2 from J, leaving 7 bases between them. CDR3 size: 13 residues. The CDR3: CAWSVPAQETQYF. The CDR3 DNA reads TGTGCCTGGAGTGTACCTGCACAAGAGACCCAGTACTTC.